This T cell receptor (beta chain) was identified during a study of blood T cell repertoires in COVID-19. Some clones are missing from TCRdb's copy, which holds only in-frame ones; the method was immunoSEQ multiplex PCR. Here the sample spans under 150,000 clones, approximately 84% being singletons. V was cut by 10 bases and J by 3 bases, with 22 bases left in between. CDR3 size: 15 residues. Germline values: CDR1 MNHNY, CDR2 SVGAGI (reference sequence). The sequence was collected from a man over 45 in a cohort exposed to, infected with or recovered from COVID-19 (not recorded which). The sample consisted of PBMCs or T cells enriched from blood (not recorded which). The chain carries TRBV6-6 and TRBJ2-7; D is possibly TRBD2 (6 bases). The CDR3 bases are TGTGCCACCAGACCCCCCCTAGCGTCGATCTACGAGCAGTACTTC. Protein sequence: CATRPPLASIYEQYF.